The subject of this entry is one T cell receptor (beta chain). These data are taken from a study of cytomegalovirus exposure and HLA in healthy donors. Primers: 60 Vbeta forward and 13 Jbeta reverse. Some clones are missing from TCRdb's copy, which holds only in-frame ones; the method was immunoSEQ multiplex PCR. The repertoire holds 110,000 or so clones, with over 65% as singletons. Per the germline V gene, CDR1 is LNHDA and CDR2 is SQIVND (reference sequence). CDR3 size: 15 residues. V was pared by 5 bases and J by 5 bases, with 8 bases of the junction left unmatched. Input material: PBMCs. The rearrangement uses TRBV19 and TRBJ2-5; 10 nucleotides agree with TRBD2. The origin of this receptor is a woman aged 45-65 years in good health and CMV-seropositive. The CDR3 DNA reads as TGTGCCAGTAGTTCAACAGCGGGGGGGCTTGAGACCCAGTACTTC. Amino acid sequence: CASSSTAGGLETQYF.